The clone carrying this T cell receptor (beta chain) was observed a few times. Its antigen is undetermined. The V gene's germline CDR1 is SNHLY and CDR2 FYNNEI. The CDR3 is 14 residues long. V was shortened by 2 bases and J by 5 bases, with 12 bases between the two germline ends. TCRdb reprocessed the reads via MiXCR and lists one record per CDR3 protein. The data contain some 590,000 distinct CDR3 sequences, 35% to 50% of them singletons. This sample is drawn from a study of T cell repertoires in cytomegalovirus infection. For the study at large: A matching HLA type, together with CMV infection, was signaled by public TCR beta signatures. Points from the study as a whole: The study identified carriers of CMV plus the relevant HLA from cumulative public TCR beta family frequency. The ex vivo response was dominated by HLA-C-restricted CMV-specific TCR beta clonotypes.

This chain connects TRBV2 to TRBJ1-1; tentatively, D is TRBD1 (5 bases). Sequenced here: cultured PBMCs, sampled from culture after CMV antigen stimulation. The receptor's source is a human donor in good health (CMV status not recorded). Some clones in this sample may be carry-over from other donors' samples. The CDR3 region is CASSEMGRETEAFF. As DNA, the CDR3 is TGTGCCAGCAGTGAAATGGGCAGGGAGACTGAAGCTTTCTTT.